This T cell receptor beta chain was observed in a study of T cells after yellow fever vaccination. Study at large: Fractions with few cells were prepared using SMART-Seq v4 Ultra Low Input.

This clonotype occurred a few times. The antigen is undetermined. General study points: Clonotypes shared by both compartments, CD4 and CD8, made up a small share. A large majority of primary-vaccination clones showed up again after the booster (around 96% CD4, around 88% CD8).

Production of TCR cDNA was by 5'RACE template switching, which also added a universal primer site and UMIs. Using its own MiXCR run on the 5' RACE reads, TCRdb lists one record per CDR3 protein. The table has around 360,000 distinct CDR3 sequences, approximately 10% seen once. Germline V gene sequence: CDR1 SEHNR, CDR2 FQNEAQ (reference sequence). CDR3 length: 16 amino acids. V shed 1 base, J shed 6 bases, and the junction held 8 bases outside the gene matches. This chain uses TRBV7-9 with TRBJ2-7, with TRBD2 matching 11 bases. The sequence derives from a man in his late teens or twenties who received the YFV17D yellow fever vaccine. The sample here was PBMCs, taken on the day of the first yellow fever vaccination. CDR3 residues: CASSLEQGLAGGEQYV. The CDR3 DNA reads TGTGCCAGCAGCTTAGAGCAGGGGCTAGCGGGGGGCGAGCAGTACGTC.